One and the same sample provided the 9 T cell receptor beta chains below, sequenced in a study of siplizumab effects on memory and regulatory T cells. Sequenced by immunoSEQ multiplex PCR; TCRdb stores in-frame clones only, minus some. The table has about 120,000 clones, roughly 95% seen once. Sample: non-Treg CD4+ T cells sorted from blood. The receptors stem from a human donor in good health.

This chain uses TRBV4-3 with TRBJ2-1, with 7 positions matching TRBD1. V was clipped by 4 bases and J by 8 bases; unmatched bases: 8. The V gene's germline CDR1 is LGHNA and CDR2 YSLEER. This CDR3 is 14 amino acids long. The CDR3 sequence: CASSLQQGWDEQFF. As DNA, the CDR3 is TGCGCCAGCAGCCTCCAACAGGGGTGGGATGAGCAGTTCTTC.

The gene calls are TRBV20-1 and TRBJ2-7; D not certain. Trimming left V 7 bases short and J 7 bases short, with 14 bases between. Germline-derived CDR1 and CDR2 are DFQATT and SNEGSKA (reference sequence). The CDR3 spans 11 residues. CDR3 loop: CSVLRPNEQYF. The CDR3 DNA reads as TGCAGTGTTCTTCGGCCGAATGAGCAGTACTTC.

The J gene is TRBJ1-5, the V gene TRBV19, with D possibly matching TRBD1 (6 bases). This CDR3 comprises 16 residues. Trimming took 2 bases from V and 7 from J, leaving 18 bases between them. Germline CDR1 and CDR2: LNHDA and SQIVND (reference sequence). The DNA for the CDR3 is TGTGCCAGTAGTATATCGAACAGGGCCGGTTACCAGCCCCAGCATTTT. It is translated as CASSISNRAGYQPQHF.

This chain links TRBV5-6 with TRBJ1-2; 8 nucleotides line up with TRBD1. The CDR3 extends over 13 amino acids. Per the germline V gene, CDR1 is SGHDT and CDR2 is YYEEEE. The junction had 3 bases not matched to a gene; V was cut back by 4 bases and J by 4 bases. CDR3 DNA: TGTGCCAGCAGCAGAGGACAGGGCTATGGCTACACCTTC. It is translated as CASSRGQGYGYTF.

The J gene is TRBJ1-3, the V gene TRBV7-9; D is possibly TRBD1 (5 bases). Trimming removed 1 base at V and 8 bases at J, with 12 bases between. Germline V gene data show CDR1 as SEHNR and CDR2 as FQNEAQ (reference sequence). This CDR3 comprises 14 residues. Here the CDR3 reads CASSLEGRADTIYF. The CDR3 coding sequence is TGTGCCAGCAGCTTAGAGGGCAGGGCTGACACCATATATTTT.

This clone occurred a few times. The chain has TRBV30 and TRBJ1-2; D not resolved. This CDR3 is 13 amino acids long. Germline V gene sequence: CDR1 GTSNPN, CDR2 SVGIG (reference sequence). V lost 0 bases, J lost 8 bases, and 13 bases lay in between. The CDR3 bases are TGTGCCTGGAGTGTAGGGCGGTTTAGCGGCTACACCTTC. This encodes CAWSVGRFSGYTF.

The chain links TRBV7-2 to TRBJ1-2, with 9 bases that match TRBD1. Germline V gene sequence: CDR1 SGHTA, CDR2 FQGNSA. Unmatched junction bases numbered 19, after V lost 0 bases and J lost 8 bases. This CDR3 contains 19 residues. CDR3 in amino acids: CASSLAGTGSSLSIRGYTF. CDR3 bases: TGTGCCAGCAGCTTAGCAGGGACAGGGTCTAGTTTGAGCATACGGGGCTACACCTTC.

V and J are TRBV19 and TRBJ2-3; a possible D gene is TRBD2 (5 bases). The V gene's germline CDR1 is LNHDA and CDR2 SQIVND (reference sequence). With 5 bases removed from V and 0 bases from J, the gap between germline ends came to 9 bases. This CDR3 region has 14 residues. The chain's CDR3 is CASSPGKSTDTQYF. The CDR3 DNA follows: TGTGCCAGTAGTCCCGGGAAGAGCACAGATACGCAGTATTTT.

The CDR3 nucleotides are TGTGCCAGCAGCAGAGGAGGGGAACACGAGCAGTACTTC. Its protein is CASSRGGEHEQYF. V is TRBV21-1 and J is TRBJ2-7; TRBD2, the table's D call, lacks a check against the DNA. TRBV21-1 is a pseudogene. The CDR3 covers 13 residues.